What follows are 30 T cell receptor beta chains derived from one specimen sequenced in a study of blood T cell repertoires in COVID-19. Using immunoSEQ multiplex PCR, the repertoire was profiled, and TCRdb retains in-frame clones only, with some absent. The sample shows about 56,000 clones, roughly two thirds of them seen only once. What was sequenced was peripheral blood. The source of these receptors is a woman aged 70 to 79 with COVID-19, enrolled during active disease.

The chain has TRBV5-6 and TRBJ2-3; 7 bases match TRBD1. The CDR3 is made up of 13 amino acids. The junction had 4 bases not matched to a gene; V was cut back by 6 bases and J by 3 bases. CDR1 and CDR2 (germline): SGHDT, YYEEEE. The DNA of the CDR3 is TGTGCCAGCACCCGGGACAGAACAGATACGCAGTATTTT. Its protein product is CASTRDRTDTQYF.

The chain uses TRBV19 and TRBJ2-2, with TRBD1 as a possible D gene (6 bases). The V end was cut by 3 bases, the J end by 1 base, with 12 bases between. The CDR3 runs to 16 residues. The germline gives CDR1 LNHDA, CDR2 SQIVND (reference sequence). The CDR3, as DNA: TGTGCCAGTAGTATCGGGCCAGGGGAGAACACCGGGGAGCTGTTTTTT. It translates to CASSIGPGENTGELFF.

The V gene is TRBV6-6, the J gene TRBJ1-1; unclear D gene. This CDR3 is 17 amino acids long. V was cut by 5 bases and J by 4 bases, with 23 bases left in between. CDR1 is MNHNY, CDR2 SVGAGI, per germline (reference sequence). This CDR3 reads CASSPYGRTWEGTEAFF. The CDR3 DNA follows: TGTGCCAGCAGTCCCTACGGTAGGACCTGGGAGGGCACTGAAGCTTTCTTT.

This rearrangement joins TRBV27 to TRBJ2-7, with D maybe TRBD1 (6 bases). Germline V gives CDR1 MNHEY, CDR2 SMNVEV (reference sequence). Trimming shortened V by 0 bases and J by 1 base, and 13 bases separated the two germline ends. This CDR3 contains 16 residues. CDR3 DNA: TGTGCCAGCAGTTTATCGTCCCTCACAGGGTCCTACGAGCAGTACTTC. Amino acids: CASSLSSLTGSYEQYF.

The rearrangement joins TRBV6-2 or TRBV6-3 to TRBJ2-5; 13 bases are shared with TRBD2. The CDR3 loop spans 16 amino acids. J lost 5 bases, V lost 5 bases, and 8 bases had no gene match. CDR1 and CDR2 (germline): MNHEY, SVGEGT. Here the CDR3 reads CASSGTSGGARETQYF. The CDR3 DNA is TGTGCCAGCAGTGGAACTAGCGGGGGGGCCCGGGAGACCCAGTACTTC.

This chain uses TRBV7-2 with TRBJ2-1, with 10 nucleotides matching TRBD2. Germline lookup yields CDR1 SGHTA and CDR2 FQGNSA. This CDR3 region has 14 residues. The CDR3 is CAAGAAGGDNEQFF. Here the CDR3 DNA reads TGTGCTGCCGGGGCAGCGGGGGGGGACAATGAGCAGTTCTTC.

The rearrangement links TRBV5-1 to TRBJ2-3, with a tentative D call TRBD1 (6 bases). Germline V gives CDR1 SGHRS, CDR2 YFSETQ. CDR3 length: 14 residues. V gave up 5 bases and J gave up 5 bases, with 15 bases separating them. In DNA form, the CDR3 reads TGCGCCAGCAGTCCCGGGACAACTGGAGATACGCAGTATTTT. Protein product: CASSPGTTGDTQYF.

This clone was counted a few times. This chain links TRBV19 with TRBJ1-2; no clear D. V lost 3 bases and J 4 bases, leaving 18 bases between the germline ends. The CDR3 length is 16 residues. From germline, CDR1 is LNHDA and CDR2 SQIVND (reference sequence). The CDR3 DNA reads TGTGCCAGTAGTATTTATGAGGCTGTCTCGACCTATGGCTACACCTTC. Its protein is CASSIYEAVSTYGYTF.

The rearrangement uses TRBV15 and TRBJ1-5; possible D gene TRBD1, 6 bases. The CDR3 runs 16 residues. Trimming took 1 base from V and 7 from J, leaving 17 bases between them. Per germline, CDR1 LNHNV and CDR2 YYDKDF (reference sequence). The CDR3 bases are TGTGCCACCAGCAGAGGGGGGGGCCGCACGGGGCAGCCCCAGCATTTT. It specifies CATSRGGGRTGQPQHF.

The chain links TRBV5-6 to TRBJ2-5, with D perhaps TRBD1 (5 bases). The CDR3 sequence is 14 residues long. Trimming cost V 2 bases and J 4 bases, with 12 bases left between them. CDR1 is SGHDT and CDR2 is YYEEEE in the germline V gene. The CDR3 loop is CASSFSGLGETQYF. CDR3 nucleotide sequence: TGTGCCAGCAGCTTTTCAGGGTTAGGAGAGACCCAGTACTTC.

This chain uses TRBV27 with TRBJ2-2; TRBD2 agrees at 11 bases. V lost 6 bases, J lost 4 bases, and 7 bases stayed unmatched. Looked up from germline, CDR1 is MNHEY and CDR2 is SMNVEV (reference sequence). CDR3 length: 16 residues. The CDR3 DNA follows: TGTGCCAGCAGACCGCCGGGACTAGCGGCCACCGGGGAGCTGTTTTTT. It specifies CASRPPGLAATGELFF.

The genes are TRBV6-5 and TRBJ2-5; TRBD1 might be the D (6 bases). CDR1 and CDR2 from the germline V gene are MNHEY and SVGAGI. V dropped 6 bases and J dropped 1 base, with 12 bases sitting between them. The CDR3 has 14 residues. CDR3: CASRDRSLQETQYF. CDR3 bases: TGTGCCAGCAGAGACAGGAGTCTCCAAGAGACCCAGTACTTC.

The genes are TRBV5-1 and TRBJ2-5; 7 nucleotides agree with TRBD1. Trimming took 3 bases from V and 4 from J; bases not matched to a gene: 3. Germline CDR1 SGHRS, CDR2 YFSETQ. This CDR3 is built from 13 residues. The CDR3 nucleotides read TGCGCCAGCAGCTCTTACAGGGGAGAGACCCAGTACTTC. Its protein is CASSSYRGETQYF. Complete variable domain (other parts from reference TRBV5-1 and TRBJ2-5): KAGVTQTPRYLIKTRGQQVTLSCSPISGHRSVSWYQQTPGQGLQFLFEYFSETQRNKGNFPGRFSGRQFSNSRSEMNVSTLELGDSALYLCASSSYRGETQYFGPGTRLLVL.

This chain connects TRBV5-6 to TRBJ1-1; D is uncertain. V was shortened by 4 bases and J by 1 base, with 17 bases between the two germline ends. CDR1 SGHDT and CDR2 YYEEEE come from the germline V gene. The CDR3 loop spans 16 amino acids. As DNA, the CDR3 is TGTGCCAGCAGCCCAAGCGCCGGGGTCAGGAACACTGAAGCTTTCTTT. It codes for CASSPSAGVRNTEAFF.

The chain recombines TRBV19 with TRBJ2-3; 8 nucleotides align to TRBD2. Germline values: CDR1 LNHDA, CDR2 SQIVND (reference sequence). Trimming cost V 4 bases and J 4 bases; bases outside gene matches: 1. CDR3 size: 13 residues. CDR3 sequence: CASSKLAADTQYF. CDR3 nucleotide sequence: TGTGCCAGTAGTAAACTAGCGGCAGATACGCAGTATTTT. The full variable domain, with the rest looked up from reference TRBV19 and TRBJ2-3, is DGGITQSPKYLFRKEGQNVTLSCEQNLNHDAMYWYRQDPGQGLRLIYYSQIVNDFQKGDIAEGYSVSREKKESFPLTVTSAQKNPTAFYLCASSKLAADTQYFGPGTRLTVL.

This clone has a count of ten or more. V and J are TRBV2 and TRBJ1-3; 7 bases match TRBD1. CDR1 and CDR2 from the germline V gene are SNHLY and FYNNEI. The CDR3 sequence is 13 residues long. J gave up 3 bases and V 8 bases, and 4 bases lay outside the gene matches. The CDR3 nucleotides read TGTGCCAGCGGGGGACAGCTTGGAAACACCATATATTTT. Translating gives CASGGQLGNTIYF.

This sequence joins TRBV12-3 or TRBV12-4 and TRBJ1-1; TRBD1 is a possible D gene (5 bases). The CDR3 has 13 amino acids. V lost 5 bases and J lost 1, with 8 bases in between. This chain's CDR3 is CASSVTENTEAFF. As DNA, the CDR3 is TGTGCCAGCAGTGTGACAGAGAACACTGAAGCTTTCTTT.

The chain uses TRBV10-3 and TRBJ1-2, with D uncertain. This CDR3 region has 16 residues. Trimming shortened V by 2 bases and J by 8 bases, and 21 bases separated the two germline ends. Germline CDR1 ENHRY, CDR2 SYGVKD. In DNA form, the CDR3 reads TGTGCCATCAGTGAGGCCGATAGGATGGGCACTCGAGGCTACACCTTC. It codes for CAISEADRMGTRGYTF.

The rearrangement uses TRBV3-1 (or the pseudogene TRBV3-2) and TRBJ2-5; D may be TRBD1 (6 bases). The germline CDR1 and CDR2 sequences are LGHDT and YNNKEL (reference sequence). This CDR3 is 17 amino acids long. The V end lost 4 bases, the J end lost 2 bases, and 20 bases lay between the germline ends. CDR3 DNA sequence: TGTGCCAGCAGCCTGTCTAAGGGACCCAGGGGTCAAGAGACCCAGTACTTC. This encodes CASSLSKGPRGQETQYF.

This chain links TRBV24-1 with TRBJ2-3; D unresolved. Germline V gene lookup returns CDR1 KGHDR and CDR2 SFDVKD. Trimming shortened V by 2 bases and J by 5 bases, and 4 bases separated the two germline ends. The CDR3 has 12 amino acids. The CDR3 nucleotides are TGTGCCACCAGTGATTACGGAGATACGCAGTATTTT. Encoded protein: CATSDYGDTQYF.

The chain links TRBV6-2 or TRBV6-3 to TRBJ2-2; D possibly corresponds to TRBD2 (5 bases). Germline V gene sequence: CDR1 MNHEY, CDR2 SVGEGT. V lost 7 bases and J lost 0, with 15 bases in between. The length of the CDR3 is 16 residues. The CDR3 here is CASTPEGRSNTGELFF. In DNA form, the CDR3 reads TGTGCCAGCACCCCAGAGGGCAGATCGAACACCGGGGAGCTGTTTTTT.

This rearrangement joins TRBV11-2 to TRBJ2-1; TRBD2 might be the D (6 bases). The CDR3 covers 15 residues. The V gene lost 3 bases and the J gene lost 3 bases, with 12 bases spanning the gap. Germline V gene sequence: CDR1 SGHAT, CDR2 FQNNGV. The CDR3 nucleotides are TGTGCCAGCAGCTTCCCATCGGACTACTACAATGAGCAGTTCTTC. This encodes CASSFPSDYYNEQFF.

The J gene is TRBJ2-2, the V gene TRBV27, with D perhaps TRBD2 (7 bases). The germline V gene has CDR1 MNHEY and CDR2 SMNVEV (reference sequence). V was trimmed by 4 bases and J by 8 bases, leaving 11 bases between them. This CDR3 has 13 amino acids. The DNA for the CDR3 is TGTGCCAGCAGTTGGGGGGGGCGGGGGGAGCTGTTTTTT. This gives the protein CASSWGGRGELFF.

This clone was found once. This chain links TRBV13 with TRBJ2-7; 9 bases agree with TRBD1. CDR1 is PRHDT and CDR2 is FYEKMQ in the germline V gene (reference sequence). The CDR3 runs to 14 residues. The trim removed 6 bases at V and 7 bases at J, leaving 10 bases unmatched. In nucleotides, the CDR3 is TGTGCCAGCAGTCCCGGGACAGGGACTTGGGAGCAGTACTTC. Translated: CASSPGTGTWEQYF.

The chain carries TRBV29-1 and TRBJ2-3, with TRBD1 matching 10 bases. The CDR3 extends over 13 amino acids. CDR1 is SQVTM, CDR2 ANQGSEA, per germline. V dropped 7 bases and J dropped 6; count of bases not matched to a gene: 7. In DNA form, the CDR3 reads TGCAGCGCCAGGACAGGGGGGGGCGATACGCAGTATTTT. Translation: CSARTGGGDTQYF.

This clone came up a few times. The genes are TRBV4-3 and TRBJ2-7, with D possibly being TRBD2 (6 bases). Trimming took off 0 bases at V and 2 bases at J, with 11 bases between the two ends. Germline CDR1 reads LGHNA; CDR2 reads YSLEER. The CDR3 is 15 residues long. CDR3: CASSQDRGTAYEQYF. Written as DNA, the CDR3 is TGCGCCAGCAGCCAAGATCGGGGGACCGCCTACGAGCAGTACTTC.

This clone was observed a handful of times. The chain combines TRBV11-2 with TRBJ1-4; D is possibly TRBD1 (6 bases). CDR3 length equals 15 residues. Per germline, CDR1 SGHAT and CDR2 FQNNGV. Trimming cost V 3 bases and J 3 bases, with 11 bases left between them. The DNA for the CDR3 is TGTGCCAGCAGCTTTTTTGGACAGCCTAATGAAAAACTGTTTTTT. Its translation is CASSFFGQPNEKLFF.

This clone was detected only a few times. This chain uses TRBV4-1 with TRBJ1-5, with D uncertain. Germline V gene lookup returns CDR1 MGHRA and CDR2 YSYEKL. Trimming shortened V by 0 bases and J by 7 bases, and 13 bases separated the two germline ends. The CDR3 runs 15 residues. The CDR3 coding sequence is TGCGCCAGCAGCCAAGAAGAGGCGGGAACCCAGCCCCAGCATTTT. Encoded protein: CASSQEEAGTQPQHF.

This clone was counted between two and nine times. The rearrangement links TRBV9 to TRBJ2-1; 7 positions match TRBD1. Losses at the gene ends were 3 bases for V and 0 bases for J; bases not matched to a gene: 6. This CDR3 region has 16 residues. CDR1 SGDLS and CDR2 YYNGEE come from the germline V gene. The CDR3 nucleotides are TGTGCCAGCAGCGCCCGACAGGGTAGCTCCTACAATGAGCAGTTCTTC. Encoded protein: CASSARQGSSYNEQFF.

The rearrangement links TRBV7-6 to TRBJ1-2, with 12 bases lining up with TRBD1. The V gene's germline CDR1 is SGHVS and CDR2 FNYEAQ. This CDR3 spans 15 amino acids. V lost 6 bases, J lost 4 bases, and 6 bases stayed unmatched. The CDR3 coding sequence is TGTGCCAGCAGGGCCGGGACAGGGGGCTTCTATGGCTACACCTTC. This encodes CASRAGTGGFYGYTF.